This T cell receptor beta chain was sequenced in a study of CD8 T cells in acute hepatitis C reinfection (dated by TCRdb to 2020 to 2023). About the investigation overall: The study profiled the TCRbeta repertoire of CD8+ T cells specific for the HCV NS3-1073 epitope during acute infection and after viral clearance. Paired acute and follow-up samples were contributed by four of the spontaneous resolvers. What the authors observed across the whole study: High diversity was observed in NS3-1073 specific repertoires, and no significant differences in diversity were found between acute resolver, follow-up resolver and acute chronic samples. No follow-up repertoires were available for chronically infected subjects, since NS3-1073 specific cells were too rare to be sorted. Because bulk sequencing was performed on the TCRbeta chain only, alphabeta pairing of public clonotypes could not be determined. Few CDR3 sequences were shared with other epitopes, and differences in sequencing approaches may have limited exact matching. All groups showed preferential use of the TRBV04 and TRBV06 gene families, a pattern that overrepresentation in the naive pool did not explain. Regardless of outcome, over 10 public clonotypes were found, and one public clonotype used V04-02/J02-02.

The time point label on this specimen signifies: naive CD8 control sorted from an acute-time-point sample. Enrolled in the Montreal Hepatitis C Cohort (HEPCO) in Canada, the donors were people who inject drugs, and these donors were followed every 3 months. Acute primary HCV infection was defined as a positive HCV RNA or antibody test that came after a negative test within the prior 24 weeks. Antibodies against CD3, CD8 and CD45RO were used for surface staining, and dead cells were excluded with an aqua fixable dye. Under 10 spontaneous resolvers, defined by HCV RNA clearance within 24 weeks, were included in the cohort. Once thawed from cryostorage, peripheral blood mononuclear cells underwent negative selection via the MACS CD8+ T cell Isolation Kit to obtain CD8+ T cells. A BD FACSAria II cell sorter was used for cell sorting. Notes on this clone: The target of this receptor is not known. Per-nucleotide qualities are absent, and no much larger clonotype sits a single base away.

Genomic DNA was extracted from FACS-sorted cells, and TCRbeta chain sequencing was performed through the commercial immunoSEQ service. The study's own analysis went as follows. The repertoire data were analyzed using ImmunoSEQ Analyzer software v3.0 and R v3.5.1. Only productive rearrangements were analyzed, because sequences with stop codons or out-of-frame rearrangements were removed. The sequencing provider supplied the metrics for Simpson diversity, Shannon entropy, CDR3 length and nucleotide addition. Based on frequency, clonotypes were placed into dominant, sub-dominant, low or lowest abundance groups, and clonotypes under 0.1% were left out of most analyses. A CDR3 amino acid clonotype was designated public if detected in at least two subjects at a cumulative frequency of at least 0.5%. As stored in TCRdb, this immuneACCESS dataset retains in-frame rearrangements with V and J assigned. A fraction of the clones does not appear; measured against another copy, unresolved V genes explain less than half of the discrepancy, and the remainder lacks a known reason. The V and J calls and the clone size are those of that table, but D and trimming were determined from the DNA. The sample data list tens of thousands of clones, and around 85% of these were observed just once. Together, the top ten hold 11% of the sample.

Per the germline V gene (reference sequence), MNHEY is the CDR1 and SMNVEV is the CDR2. V lost 0 bases and J lost 2 bases; the stretch between them is 7 bases long. The CDR3 starts with the cysteine, ends with the phenylalanine, and has 14 residues. Left in the record is the CDR3 DNA by itself, 42 bases read in frame from the first base. The receptor was isolated from a young woman who spontaneously cleared hepatitis C infection. The receptor chain draws on TRBV27 and TRBJ1-1; confidence is insufficient to name the D gene. The specimen was naive CD8+ T cells from PBMCs. The cell subset or site label here, explained by the study, means: sorted total naive CD45RO-negative CD8+ T cells. The CDR3: CASSLSVVNTEAFF. The DNA is TGTGCCAGCAGTTTATCAGTAGTAAACACTGAAGCTTTCTTT.